This entry concerns a single T cell receptor (beta chain). Its antigen is not known. The data originate from a study of cytomegalovirus exposure and HLA in healthy donors. Study-wide background: Among the roughly 400 genotyped donors, 70% to 85% were placed in the Caucasian-associated ancestry cluster.

Study-level points and caveats: The productive fraction for most TCR beta V segments was about 87% or about 30% in an earlier analysis. 87-base-pair reads could not separate some V segments, including TRBV6-2 and TRBV6-3.

V lost 8 bases and J 5 bases, leaving 19 bases between the germline ends. This CDR3 comprises 14 residues. Per germline, CDR1 SNHLY and CDR2 FYNNEI. The study ran its PCR with 60 Vbeta and 13 Jbeta primers. How the authors handled the data: Around 9.9 million shared chains were among the roughly 80 million unique TCR beta chains that a later analysis counted. The protocol was immunoSEQ multiplex PCR, while the TCRdb copy is restricted to in-frame clones and leaves out a portion. Clonal size and the V and J genes are those of that table, whereas D and trimming came from the DNA. The repertoire holds under 200,000 clones, with around 80% as singletons.

Material: PBMCs. This chain joins TRBV2 and TRBJ2-7, with a possible D match to TRBD2 (5 bases). This TCR came from a woman in her twenties or thirties in good health and CMV-seropositive. CDR3 amino acids: CASLRVGYRNEQYF. The CDR3 region has the DNA TGTGCCAGCTTGAGGGTGGGTTATCGGAACGAGCAGTACTTC.